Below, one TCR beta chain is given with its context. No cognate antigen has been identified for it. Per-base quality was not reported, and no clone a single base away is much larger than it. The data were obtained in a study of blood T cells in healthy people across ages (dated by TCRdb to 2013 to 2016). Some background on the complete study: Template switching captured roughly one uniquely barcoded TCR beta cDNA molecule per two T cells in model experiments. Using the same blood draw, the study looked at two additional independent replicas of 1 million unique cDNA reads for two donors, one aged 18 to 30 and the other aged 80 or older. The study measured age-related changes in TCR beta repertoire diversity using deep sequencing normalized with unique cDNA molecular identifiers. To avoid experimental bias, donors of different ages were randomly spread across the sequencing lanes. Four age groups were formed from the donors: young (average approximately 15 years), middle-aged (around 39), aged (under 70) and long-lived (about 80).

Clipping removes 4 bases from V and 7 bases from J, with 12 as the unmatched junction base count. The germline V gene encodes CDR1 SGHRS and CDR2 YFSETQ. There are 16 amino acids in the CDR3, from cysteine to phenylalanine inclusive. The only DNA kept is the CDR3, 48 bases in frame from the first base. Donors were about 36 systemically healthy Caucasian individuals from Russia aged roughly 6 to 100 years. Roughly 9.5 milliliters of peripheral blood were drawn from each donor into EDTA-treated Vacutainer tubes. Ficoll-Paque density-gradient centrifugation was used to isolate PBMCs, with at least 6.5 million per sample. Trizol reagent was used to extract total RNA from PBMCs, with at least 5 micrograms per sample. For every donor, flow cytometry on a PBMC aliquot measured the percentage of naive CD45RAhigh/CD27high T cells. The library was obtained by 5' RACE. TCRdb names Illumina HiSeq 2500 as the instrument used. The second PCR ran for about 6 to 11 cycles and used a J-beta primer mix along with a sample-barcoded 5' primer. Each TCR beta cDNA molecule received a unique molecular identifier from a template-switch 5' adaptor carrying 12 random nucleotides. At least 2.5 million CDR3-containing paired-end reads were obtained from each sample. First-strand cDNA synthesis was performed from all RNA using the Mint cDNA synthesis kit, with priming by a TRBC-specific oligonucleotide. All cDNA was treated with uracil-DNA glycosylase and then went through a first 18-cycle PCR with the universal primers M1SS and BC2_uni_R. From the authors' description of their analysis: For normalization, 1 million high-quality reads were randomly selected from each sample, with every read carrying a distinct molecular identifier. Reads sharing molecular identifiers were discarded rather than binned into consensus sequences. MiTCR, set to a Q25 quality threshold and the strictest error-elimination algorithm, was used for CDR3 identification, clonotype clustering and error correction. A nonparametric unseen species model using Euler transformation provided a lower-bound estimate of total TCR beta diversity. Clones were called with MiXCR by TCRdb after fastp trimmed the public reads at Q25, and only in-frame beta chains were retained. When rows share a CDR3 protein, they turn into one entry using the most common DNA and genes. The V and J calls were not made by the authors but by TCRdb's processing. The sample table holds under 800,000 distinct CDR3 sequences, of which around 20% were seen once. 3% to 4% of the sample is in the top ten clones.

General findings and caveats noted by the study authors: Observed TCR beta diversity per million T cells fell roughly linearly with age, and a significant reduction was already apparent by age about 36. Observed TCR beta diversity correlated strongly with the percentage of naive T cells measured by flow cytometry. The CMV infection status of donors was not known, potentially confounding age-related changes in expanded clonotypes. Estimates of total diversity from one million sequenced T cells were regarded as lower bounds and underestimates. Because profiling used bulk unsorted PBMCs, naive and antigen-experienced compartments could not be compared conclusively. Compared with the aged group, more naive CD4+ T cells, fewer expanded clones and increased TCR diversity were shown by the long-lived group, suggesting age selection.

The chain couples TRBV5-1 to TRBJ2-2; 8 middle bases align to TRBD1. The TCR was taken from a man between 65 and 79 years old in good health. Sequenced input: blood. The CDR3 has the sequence CASSPSPRGLGGELFF. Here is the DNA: TGCGCCAGCAGCCCTTCCCCCAGGGGGCTCGGCGGGGAGCTGTTTTTT.